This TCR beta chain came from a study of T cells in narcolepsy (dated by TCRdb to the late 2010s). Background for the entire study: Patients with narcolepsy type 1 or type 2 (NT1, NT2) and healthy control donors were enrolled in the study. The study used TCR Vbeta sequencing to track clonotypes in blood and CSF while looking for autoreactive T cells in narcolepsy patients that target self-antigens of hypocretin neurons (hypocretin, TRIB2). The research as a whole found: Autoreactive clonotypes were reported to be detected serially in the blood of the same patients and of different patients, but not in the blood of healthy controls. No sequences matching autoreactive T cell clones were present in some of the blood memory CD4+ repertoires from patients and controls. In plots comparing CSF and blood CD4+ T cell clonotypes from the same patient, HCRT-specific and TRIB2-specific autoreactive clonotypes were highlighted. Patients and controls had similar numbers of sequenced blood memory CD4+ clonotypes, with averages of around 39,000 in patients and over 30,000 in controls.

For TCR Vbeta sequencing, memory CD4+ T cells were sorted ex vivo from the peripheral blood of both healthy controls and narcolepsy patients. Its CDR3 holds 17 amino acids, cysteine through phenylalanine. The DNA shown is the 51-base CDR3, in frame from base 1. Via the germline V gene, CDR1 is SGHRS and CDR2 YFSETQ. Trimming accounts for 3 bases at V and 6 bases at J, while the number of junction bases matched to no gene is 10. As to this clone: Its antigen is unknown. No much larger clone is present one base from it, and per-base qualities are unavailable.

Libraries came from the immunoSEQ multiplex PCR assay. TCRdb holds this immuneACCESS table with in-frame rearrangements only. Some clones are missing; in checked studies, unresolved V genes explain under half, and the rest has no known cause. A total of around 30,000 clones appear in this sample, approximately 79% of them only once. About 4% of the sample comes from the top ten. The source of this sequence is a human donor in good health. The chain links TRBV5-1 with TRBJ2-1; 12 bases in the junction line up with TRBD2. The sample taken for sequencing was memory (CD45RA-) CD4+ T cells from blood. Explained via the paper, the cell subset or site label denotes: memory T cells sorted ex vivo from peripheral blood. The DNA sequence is TGCGCCAGCAGCTGGAGGGCGACTAGCGGGAGCCCCAATGAGCAGTTCTTC. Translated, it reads CASSWRATSGSPNEQFF.